This T cell receptor beta chain was profiled in a study of blood T cell repertoires in COVID-19. Turning to the study itself: Acute and convalescent COVID-19 samples came from the United States, Italy and Spain.

As handled by the study authors: Estimation of nucleated cell counts was performed using reference gene primer amplification. The method was immunoSEQ multiplex PCR; TCRdb's version includes in-frame clones alone and lacks a portion of them. V, J and clone size reflect that table, while D and trimming were determined from the DNA. This table holds roughly 120,000 clones, over 60% found once. The J segment lost 4 bases and the V segment lost 5 bases, leaving 6 bases of the junction unmatched. The CDR3 totals 14 residues. Germline V gene data show CDR1 as SNHLY and CDR2 as FYNNEI. This chain uses TRBV2 with TRBJ2-7; 9 bases fit TRBD2. The sequencing sample was made of peripheral blood. This TCR was sampled from a woman at least 80 years old with acute or convalescent COVID-19. The CDR3 protein is CASSPREGVYEQYF. As DNA, the CDR3 is TGTGCCAGCAGTCCGCGGGAGGGCGTTTACGAGCAGTACTTC. Looking up the rest from reference TRBV2 and TRBJ2-7 gives the full variable domain: EPEVTQTPSHQVTQMGQEVILRCVPISNHLYFYWYRQILGQKVEFLVSFYNNEISEKSEIFDDQFSVERPDGSNFTLKIRSTKLEDSAMYFCASSPREGVYEQYFGPGTRLTVT.